A selection of T cell receptor beta chains follows, all from one sample in a study of blood T cell repertoires in COVID-19. Sequenced by immunoSEQ multiplex PCR; TCRdb stores in-frame clones only, minus some. The sample yields under 300,000 clones, approximately 90% seen once. The source material was PBMCs or T cells enriched from blood (not recorded which). The receptors here all came from a young man who had recovered from COVID-19. The CDR3 runs from the conserved cysteine through the conserved F or W. D genes are given only for firm matches. Clone size appears in some rows only: once, few, many, or a class for an expanded clone.

cdr3_aa: CASSSGLVDNEQFF; cdr3_nt: TGTGCCAGCAGTTCGGGACTAGTCGATAATGAGCAGTTCTTC; v_call: TRBV6-5; clone_size: -; d_call: TRBD2; j_call: TRBJ2-1
cdr3_aa: CASRGLSGGAVEQYF; cdr3_nt: TGTGCCAGCAGGGGTCTTAGCGGGGGGGCCGTAGAGCAGTACTTC; v_call: TRBV6-5; clone_size: -; d_call: TRBD2; j_call: TRBJ2-7
cdr3_aa: CASSQRPRNSPLHF; cdr3_nt: TGTGCCAGCAGCCAGCGGCCGCGGAATTCACCCCTCCACTTT; v_call: TRBV27; clone_size: few; d_call: -; j_call: TRBJ1-6
cdr3_aa: CAAVGQETSPLHF; cdr3_nt: TGTGCCGCGGTGGGACAGGAGACTTCACCCCTCCACTTT; v_call: TRBV30; clone_size: once; d_call: TRBD1; j_call: TRBJ1-6
cdr3_aa: CSVTPGGTQYF; cdr3_nt: TGCAGCGTTACCCCAGGAGGTACCCAGTACTTC; v_call: TRBV29-1; clone_size: -; d_call: -; j_call: TRBJ2-5
cdr3_aa: CASSLVGGGPDTQYF; cdr3_nt: TGTGCCAGCAGCTTAGTAGGTGGAGGTCCAGATACGCAGTATTTT; v_call: TRBV7-2; clone_size: once; d_call: -; j_call: TRBJ2-3
cdr3_aa: CASSIEDRGYQPQHF; cdr3_nt: TGTGCCAGTAGTATAGAGGACAGGGGTTATCAGCCCCAGCATTTT; v_call: TRBV19; clone_size: -; d_call: TRBD1; j_call: TRBJ1-5
cdr3_aa: CASSRRQGASGELFF; cdr3_nt: TGCGCCAGCAGCAGAAGACAGGGGGCAAGCGGGGAGCTGTTTTTT; v_call: TRBV5-1; clone_size: -; d_call: TRBD1; j_call: TRBJ2-2
cdr3_aa: CSASPTGIRWPQHF; cdr3_nt: TGCAGTGCTAGTCCCACAGGGATTAGATGGCCCCAGCATTTT; v_call: TRBV20-1; clone_size: once; d_call: -; j_call: TRBJ1-5
cdr3_aa: CATTRQGARNTEAFF; cdr3_nt: TGTGCCACCACCCGACAGGGGGCAAGGAACACTGAAGCTTTCTTT; v_call: TRBV10-3; clone_size: -; d_call: TRBD1; j_call: TRBJ1-1
cdr3_aa: CASSPRQATDTQYF; cdr3_nt: TGCGCCAGCAGCCCCAGACAGGCCACAGATACGCAGTATTTT; v_call: TRBV5-1; clone_size: few; d_call: -; j_call: TRBJ2-3
cdr3_aa: CASSRGPGETQYF; cdr3_nt: TGTGCCAGCAGTCGCGGGCCTGGGGAGACCCAGTACTTC; v_call: TRBV2; clone_size: once; d_call: -; j_call: TRBJ2-5
cdr3_aa: CASCDGNGDTEAFF; cdr3_nt: TGTGCCAGCTGCGATGGCAACGGAGACACTGAAGCTTTCTTT; v_call: TRBV6-5; clone_size: once; d_call: -; j_call: TRBJ1-1
cdr3_aa: CAEGASGSVNEQYF; cdr3_nt: TGTGCCGAGGGCGCTAGCGGGAGTGTCAACGAGCAGTACTTC; v_call: TRBV2; clone_size: -; d_call: TRBD2; j_call: TRBJ2-7
cdr3_aa: CASSLAWTGGTEGYTF; cdr3_nt: TGTGCCAGCAGCTTAGCGTGGACAGGGGGAACGGAAGGCTACACCTTC; v_call: TRBV7-6; clone_size: -; d_call: TRBD1; j_call: TRBJ1-2
cdr3_aa: CASSILGGGARADTQYF; cdr3_nt: TGTGCCAGTAGTATTCTAGGCGGGGGGGCCCGAGCAGATACGCAGTATTTT; v_call: TRBV19; clone_size: -; d_call: TRBD2; j_call: TRBJ2-3
cdr3_aa: CASSLGLAGPLRNEQFF; cdr3_nt: TGTGCCAGCAGCTTAGGGCTAGCGGGGCCGCTGCGCAATGAGCAGTTCTTC; v_call: TRBV11-2; clone_size: -; d_call: TRBD2; j_call: TRBJ2-1
cdr3_aa: CASSFPGPNTEAFF; cdr3_nt: TGTGCCAGCAGCTTCCCAGGTCCGAACACTGAAGCTTTCTTT; v_call: TRBV11-2; clone_size: -; d_call: -; j_call: TRBJ1-1
cdr3_aa: CASGTGLYEQYF; cdr3_nt: TGTGCCAGTGGGACAGGTCTGTACGAGCAGTACTTC; v_call: TRBV6-5; clone_size: -; d_call: TRBD1; j_call: TRBJ2-7
cdr3_aa: CASSTRDRADTEAFF; cdr3_nt: TGTGCCAGCAGTACGAGAGACAGGGCTGACACTGAAGCTTTCTTT; v_call: TRBV6-5; clone_size: -; d_call: TRBD1; j_call: TRBJ1-1
cdr3_aa: CASSQIGLTRTDTQYF; cdr3_nt: TGCGCCAGCAGCCAAATTGGACTAACTCGCACAGATACGCAGTATTTT; v_call: TRBV4-1; clone_size: few; d_call: -; j_call: TRBJ2-3
cdr3_aa: CASRTRLGEETQYF; cdr3_nt: TGTGCCAGCAGGACTCGACTAGGGGAAGAGACCCAGTACTTC; v_call: TRBV11-2; clone_size: -; d_call: -; j_call: TRBJ2-5
cdr3_aa: CASSFRSGRATDTQYF; cdr3_nt: TGTGCCAGCAGTTTCCGAAGCGGGAGGGCCACAGATACGCAGTATTTT; v_call: TRBV28; clone_size: -; d_call: TRBD2; j_call: TRBJ2-3
cdr3_aa: CAWGRQTDTQYF; cdr3_nt: TGTGCCTGGGGGAGACAGACAGATACGCAGTATTTT; v_call: TRBV30; clone_size: -; d_call: -; j_call: TRBJ2-3
cdr3_aa: CASSLTELSYEQYF; cdr3_nt: TGTGCCAGCAGTTTGACAGAGCTTTCCTACGAGCAGTACTTC; v_call: TRBV6-6; clone_size: -; d_call: -; j_call: TRBJ2-7
cdr3_aa: CASSYRASGGKETQYF; cdr3_nt: TGTGCCAGCAGTTACAGGGCTAGCGGGGGGAAAGAGACCCAGTACTTC; v_call: TRBV6-5; clone_size: -; d_call: TRBD2; j_call: TRBJ2-5
cdr3_aa: CASSIGATTGELFF; cdr3_nt: TGTGCCAGTAGTATAGGGGCGACAACCGGGGAGCTGTTTTTT; v_call: TRBV19; clone_size: -; d_call: -; j_call: TRBJ2-2
cdr3_aa: CASSRDRVRSPLHF; cdr3_nt: TGCGCCAGCAGCAGGGACAGGGTGAGGTCACCCCTCCACTTT; v_call: TRBV5-1; clone_size: -; d_call: TRBD1; j_call: TRBJ1-6
cdr3_aa: CASSLIQTGSSNEQFF; cdr3_nt: TGTGCCAGCAGCTTAATTCAGACAGGGAGTTCTAATGAGCAGTTCTTC; v_call: TRBV7-3; clone_size: -; d_call: TRBD1; j_call: TRBJ2-1
cdr3_aa: CASSVEEDTEAFF; cdr3_nt: TGTGCCAGCAGTGTGGAGGAGGACACTGAAGCTTTCTTT; v_call: TRBV2; clone_size: -; d_call: -; j_call: TRBJ1-1
cdr3_aa: CASSISLAGFTDTQYF; cdr3_nt: TGTGCCAGCAGTATCTCCTTAGCGGGGTTCACAGATACGCAGTATTTT; v_call: TRBV2; clone_size: -; d_call: TRBD2; j_call: TRBJ2-3
cdr3_aa: CASSLVDGGEQYF; cdr3_nt: TGTGCCAGCAGCTTAGTCGACGGCGGGGAGCAGTACTTC; v_call: TRBV7-9; clone_size: -; d_call: -; j_call: TRBJ2-7
cdr3_aa: CASSPGGLNTQYF; cdr3_nt: TGTGCCAGCTCCCCGGGGGGGCTTAATACGCAGTATTTT; v_call: TRBV18; clone_size: -; d_call: TRBD2; j_call: TRBJ2-3
cdr3_aa: CASSGMDRWLAGGHRETDTQYF; cdr3_nt: TGCGCCAGCAGCGGCATGGACAGGTGGCTAGCGGGGGGCCACCGGGAAACAGATACGCAGTATTTT; v_call: TRBV5-1; clone_size: -; d_call: TRBD2; j_call: TRBJ2-3
cdr3_aa: CASSEVSPGELFF; cdr3_nt: TGTGCCAGCAGTGAAGTGAGCCCCGGGGAGCTGTTTTTT; v_call: TRBV6-1; clone_size: once; d_call: -; j_call: TRBJ2-2
cdr3_aa: CASSQDVGTSYEQYF; cdr3_nt: TGTGCCAGCAGCCAAGATGTGGGCACTAGCTACGAGCAGTACTTC; v_call: TRBV3-1/TRBV3-2; clone_size: -; d_call: -; j_call: TRBJ2-7